This TCR beta chain was sequenced during a study of CD4 T cells in relation to SARS-CoV-2 and coronaviruses. The wider study: ViraFEST: roughly ten-day antigen culture of PBMCs, then TCR beta CDR3 sequencing.

Unexposed donor CD4+ T cells date from about 2011-2019, before the COVID-19 pandemic. Isolation of CD4+ T cells took place after approximately 10 days in culture. Cultures received half-medium IL-2 refreshes on days 3 and 7. The table came from immunoSEQ multiplex PCR; TCRdb's copy has only in-frame clones and leaves some out. Altogether 9,500 to 13,000 clones are present, 65% to 90% being singletons, with the ten largest covering roughly 26%. Notes on this clone: The antigen is not known.

The CDR3 is 15 amino acids. Germline V gene sequence: CDR1 SEHNR, CDR2 FQNEAQ (reference sequence). Trimming at V came to 5 bases and at J to 3 bases, leaving 4 bases not matched to a gene. Findings and caveats of the study: About 65% of donors had memory CD4+ clonotypes crossrecognizing SARS-CoV-2 and common cold coronavirus spike. Pre-pandemic and post-infection samples never came from the same donor.

The rearrangement links TRBV7-9 to TRBJ2-7, with 13 bases that match TRBD2. The receptor's source is a human donor in good health. The sample was CD4+ T cells from PBMCs, cultured in vitro. The CDR3 here is CASSPRTSGSYEQYF. DNA for the CDR3: TGTGCCAGCAGCCCACGGACTAGCGGGAGCTACGAGCAGTACTTC.